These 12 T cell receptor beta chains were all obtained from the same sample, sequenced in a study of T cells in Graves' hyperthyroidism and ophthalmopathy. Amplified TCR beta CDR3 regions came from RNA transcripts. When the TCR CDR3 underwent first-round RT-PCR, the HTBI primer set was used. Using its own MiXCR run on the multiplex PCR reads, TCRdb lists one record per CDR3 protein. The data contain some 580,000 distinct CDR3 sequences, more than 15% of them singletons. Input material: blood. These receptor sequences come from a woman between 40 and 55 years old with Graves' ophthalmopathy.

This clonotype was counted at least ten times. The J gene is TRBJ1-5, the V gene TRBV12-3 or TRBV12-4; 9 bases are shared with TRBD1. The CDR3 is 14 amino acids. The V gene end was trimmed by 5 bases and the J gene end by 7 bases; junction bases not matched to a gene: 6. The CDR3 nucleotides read TGTGCCAGCAGTCCTACAGGGGGCGGCCAGCCCCAGCATTTT. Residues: CASSPTGGGQPQHF.

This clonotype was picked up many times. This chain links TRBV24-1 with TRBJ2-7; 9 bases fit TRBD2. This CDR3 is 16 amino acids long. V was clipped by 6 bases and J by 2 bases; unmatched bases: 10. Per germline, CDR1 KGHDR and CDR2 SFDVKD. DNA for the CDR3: TGTGCCACCAGTAAGACTAGCGGACTATCCACCTACGAGCAGTACTTC. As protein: CATSKTSGLSTYEQYF.

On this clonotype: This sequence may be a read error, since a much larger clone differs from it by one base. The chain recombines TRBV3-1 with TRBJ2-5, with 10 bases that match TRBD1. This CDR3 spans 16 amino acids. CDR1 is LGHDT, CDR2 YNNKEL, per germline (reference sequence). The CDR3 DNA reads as TGTGCCAGCGGCCAAGACTCGACAGGGGGCAGGAAGACCCAGTACTTC. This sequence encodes CASGQDSTGGRKTQYF.

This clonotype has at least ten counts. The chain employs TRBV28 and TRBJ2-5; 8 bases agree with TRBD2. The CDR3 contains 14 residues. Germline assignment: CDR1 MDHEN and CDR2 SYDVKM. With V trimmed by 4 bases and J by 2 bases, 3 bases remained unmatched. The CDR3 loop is CASSSAGVQETQYF. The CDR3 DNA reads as TGTGCCAGCAGTTCAGCGGGAGTTCAAGAGACCCAGTACTTC.

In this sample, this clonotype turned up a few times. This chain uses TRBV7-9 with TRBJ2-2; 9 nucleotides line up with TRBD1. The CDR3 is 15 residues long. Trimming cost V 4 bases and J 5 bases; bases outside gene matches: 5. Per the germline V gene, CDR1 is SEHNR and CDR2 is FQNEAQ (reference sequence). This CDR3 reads CASSSGQGRTGELFF. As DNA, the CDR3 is TGTGCCAGCAGCTCTGGACAGGGGAGAACCGGGGAGCTGTTTTTT. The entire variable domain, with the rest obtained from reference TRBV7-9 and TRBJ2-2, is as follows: DTGVSQNPRHKITKRGQNVTFRCDPISEHNRLYWYRQTLGQGPEFLTYFQNEAQLEKSRLLSDRFSAERPKGSFSTLEIQRTEQGDSAMYLCASSSGQGRTGELFFGEGSRLTVL.

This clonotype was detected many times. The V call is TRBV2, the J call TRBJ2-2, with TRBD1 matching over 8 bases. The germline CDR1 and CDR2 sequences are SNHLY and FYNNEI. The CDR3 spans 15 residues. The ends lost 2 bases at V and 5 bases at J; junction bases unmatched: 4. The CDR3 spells CASSEQGASTGELFF. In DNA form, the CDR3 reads TGTGCCAGCAGTGAACAGGGGGCGTCGACCGGGGAGCTGTTTTTT.

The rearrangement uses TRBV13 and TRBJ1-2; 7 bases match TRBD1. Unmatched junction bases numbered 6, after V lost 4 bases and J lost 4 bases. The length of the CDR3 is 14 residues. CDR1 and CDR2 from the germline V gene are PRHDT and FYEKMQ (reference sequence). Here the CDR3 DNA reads TGTGCCAGCAGCTCAAGGGGGCTGGGCTATGGCTACACCTTC. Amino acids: CASSSRGLGYGYTF.

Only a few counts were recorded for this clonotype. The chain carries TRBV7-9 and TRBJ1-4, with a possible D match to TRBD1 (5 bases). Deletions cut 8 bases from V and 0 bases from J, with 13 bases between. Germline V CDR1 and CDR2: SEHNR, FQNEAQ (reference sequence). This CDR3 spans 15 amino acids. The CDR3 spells CASCRGTATNEKLFF. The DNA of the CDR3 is TGTGCCAGCTGTCGAGGGACTGCAACTAATGAAAAACTGTTTTTT.

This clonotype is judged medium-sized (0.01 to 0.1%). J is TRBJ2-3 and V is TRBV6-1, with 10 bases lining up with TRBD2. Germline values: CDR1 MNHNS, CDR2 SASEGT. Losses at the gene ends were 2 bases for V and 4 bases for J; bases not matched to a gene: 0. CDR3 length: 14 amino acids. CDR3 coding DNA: TGTGCCAGCAGTGAACTAGCGGGAGCAGATACGCAGTATTTT. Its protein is CASSELAGADTQYF.

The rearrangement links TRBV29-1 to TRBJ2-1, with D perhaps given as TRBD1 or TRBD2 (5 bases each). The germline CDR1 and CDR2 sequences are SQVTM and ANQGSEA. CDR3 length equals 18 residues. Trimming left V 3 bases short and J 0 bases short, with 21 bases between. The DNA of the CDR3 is TGCAGCGTTGAGAGCACCGGGACGCCTTTCAGCTCCTACAATGAGCAGTTCTTC. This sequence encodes CSVESTGTPFSSYNEQFF.

CDR3 DNA sequence: TGTGCCAGCAGTACCTTACCGGGACAGGGCGCCTACGAGCAGTACTTC. The encoded protein is CASSTLPGQGAYEQYF. This chain links TRBV28 with TRBJ2-7; 9 bases map to TRBD1. J lost 2 bases, V lost 5 bases, and 10 bases had no gene match. The germline V gene encodes CDR1 MDHEN and CDR2 SYDVKM. There are 16 residues in the CDR3.

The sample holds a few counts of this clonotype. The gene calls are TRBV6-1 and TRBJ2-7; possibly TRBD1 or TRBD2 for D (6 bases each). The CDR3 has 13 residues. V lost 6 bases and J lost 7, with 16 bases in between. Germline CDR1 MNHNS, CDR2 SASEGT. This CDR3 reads CASRRDTIREQYF. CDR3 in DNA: TGTGCCAGCAGGCGGGACACCATACGAGAGCAGTACTTC.